This entry features one TCR beta chain sequence. No antigen is known for it. This sample is drawn from a study of cytomegalovirus exposure and HLA in healthy donors. Overall study findings and caveats: The finding came from a later analysis; first-cohort TCR clusters tended to co-occur in the roughly 110 validation repertoires. The investigators catalogued 150 to 200 TCR beta chains as cytomegalovirus-associated. With high specificity and sensitivity, the classifier reportedly diagnosed cytomegalovirus status.

Donors came from a validation cohort of over a hundred subjects, distinct from the first 666-subject cohort. Using immunoSEQ multiplex PCR, the repertoire was profiled, and TCRdb retains in-frame clones only, with some absent. The table includes over 75,000 clones, 75% to 90% detected once. Germline-derived CDR1 and CDR2 are SGHTS and YDEGEE. V gave up 5 bases and J gave up 2 bases; unmatched junction bases: 3. This CDR3 comprises 13 residues. The sample comprised PBMCs. This rearrangement joins TRBV5-8 to TRBJ2-7, with 8 bases lining up with TRBD1. The clonotype was recovered from a man younger than 35 in good health and CMV-seropositive. DNA of the CDR3: TGTGCCAGCAGATACAGGGGGACCTACGAGCAGTACGTC. It translates to CASRYRGTYEQYV.